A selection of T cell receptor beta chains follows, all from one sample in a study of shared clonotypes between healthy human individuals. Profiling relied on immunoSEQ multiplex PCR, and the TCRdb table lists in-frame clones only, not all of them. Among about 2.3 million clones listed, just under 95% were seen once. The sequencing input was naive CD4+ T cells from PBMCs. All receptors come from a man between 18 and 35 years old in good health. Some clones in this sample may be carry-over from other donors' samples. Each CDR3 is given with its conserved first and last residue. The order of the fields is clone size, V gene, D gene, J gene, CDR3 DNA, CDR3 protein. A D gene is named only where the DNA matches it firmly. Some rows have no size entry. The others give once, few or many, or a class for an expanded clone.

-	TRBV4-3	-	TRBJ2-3	TGCGCCAGCAGCCAACGGGACCCGGGAAGCCCAGATACGCAGTATTTT	CASSQRDPGSPDTQYF
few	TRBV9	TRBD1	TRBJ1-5	TGTGCCAGCAGCCCACGACAGGGCGATCAGCCCCAGCATTTT	CASSPRQGDQPQHF
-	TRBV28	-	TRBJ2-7	TGTGCCAGCAGTTCACCTTCCTGGGACATCGGCGAGCAGTACTTC	CASSSPSWDIGEQYF
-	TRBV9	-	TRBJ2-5	TGTGCCAGCAGCGCCCAGTCAGAGGTTGGGACCCAGTACTTC	CASSAQSEVGTQYF
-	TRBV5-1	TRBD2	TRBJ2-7	TGCGCCAGCTCCTTAGCGGGACTACCCTACGAGCAGTACTTC	CASSLAGLPYEQYF
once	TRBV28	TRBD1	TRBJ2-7	TGTGCCAGCAGTTTATACGGGACAGGGCCCTACGAGCAGTACTTC	CASSLYGTGPYEQYF
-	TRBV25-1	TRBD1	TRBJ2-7	TGTGCCAGCAGCAGGACAGGGGGCTCCTACGAGCAGTACTTC	CASSRTGGSYEQYF
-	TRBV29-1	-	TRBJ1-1	TGCAGCGTACCTGCGGGAAACACTGAAGCTTTCTTT	CSVPAGNTEAFF
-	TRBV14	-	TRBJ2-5	TGTGCCAGCAGCCAAAGGGTCGGATTACAAGAGACCCAGTACTTC	CASSQRVGLQETQYF
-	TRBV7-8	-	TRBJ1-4	TGTGCCAGCAGTTACGTACAGGGAGTTGAAAAACTGTTTTTT	CASSYVQGVEKLFF
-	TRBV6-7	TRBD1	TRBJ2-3	TGTGCCAGCAGTTACTCGCCAGGGGGCCCGACAGATACGCAGTATTTT	CASSYSPGGPTDTQYF
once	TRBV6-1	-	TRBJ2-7	TGTGCCAGCAGTGAAGGTTTGGGGGGCCCTGCCTACGAGCAGTACTTC	CASSEGLGGPAYEQYF
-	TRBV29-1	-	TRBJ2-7	TGCAGCGTTTATTCGGGGGAAGGAGCATCTAACGAGCAGTACTTC	CSVYSGEGASNEQYF
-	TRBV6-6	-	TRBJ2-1	TGTGCCAGCAGTCGAGGAGGGGAGCAGTTCTTC	CASSRGGEQFF
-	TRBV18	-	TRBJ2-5	TGTGCCAGCTCGCAAGGGGTTGTGGAGACCCAGTACTTC	CASSQGVVETQYF
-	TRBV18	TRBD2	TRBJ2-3	TGTGCCAGCTCACTGCTAGCGGAACCCACTAGCACAGATACGCAGTATTTT	CASSLLAEPTSTDTQYF
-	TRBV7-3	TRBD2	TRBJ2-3	TGTGCCAGCAGCTCCGGACTAGCGGGAGGGTTAGATACGCAGTATTTT	CASSSGLAGGLDTQYF
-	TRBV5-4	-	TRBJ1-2	TGTGCCAGCAGCTTGGGGGAGGGATTCGGTGGCTACACCTTC	CASSLGEGFGGYTF
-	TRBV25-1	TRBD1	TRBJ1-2	TGTGCCAGCGGCGGGGTCGGGACAGGGCATGGCTACACCTTC	CASGGVGTGHGYTF
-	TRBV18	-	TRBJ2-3	TGTGCCAGCTCAGCAGGAGGAGGCACAGATACGCAGTATTTT	CASSAGGGTDTQYF
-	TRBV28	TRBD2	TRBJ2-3	TGTGCCAGCAGTTTATCCCGCGGGAGGGCCGCAGATACGCAGTATTTT	CASSLSRGRAADTQYF
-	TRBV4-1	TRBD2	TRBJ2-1	TGCGCCAGCAGCCTTGGGACTAGCGGGCTCAATGAGCAGTTCTTC	CASSLGTSGLNEQFF
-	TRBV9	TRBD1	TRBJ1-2	TGTGCCAGCAGCGCCGGGACAGGGATGAGCTATGGCTACACCTTC	CASSAGTGMSYGYTF
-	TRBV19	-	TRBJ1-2	TGTGCCAGTAGTATCACACGGGGCGACTATGGCTACACCTTC	CASSITRGDYGYTF
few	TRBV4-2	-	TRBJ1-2	TGTGCCAGCAGCCAACAGACAAACTGGGGCTACACCTTC	CASSQQTNWGYTF
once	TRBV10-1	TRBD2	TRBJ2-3	TGCGCCAGCGGGGGGGAGGCGGGAGTGCGGGATACGCAGTATTTT	CASGGEAGVRDTQYF
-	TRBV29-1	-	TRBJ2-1	TGCAGCGTGGAGACTAGCTCCTACAATGAGCAGTTCTTC	CSVETSSYNEQFF
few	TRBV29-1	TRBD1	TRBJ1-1	TGCAGCGTTGAGGACAGGGGGCGGGCAGCTTTCTTT	CSVEDRGRAAFF
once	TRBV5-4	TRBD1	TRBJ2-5	TGTGCCAGCAGGAGAGACAGGGAAGGGGGCCAAGAGACCCAGTACTTC	CASRRDREGGQETQYF
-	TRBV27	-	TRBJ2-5	TGTGCCAGCAGTTTACCGCCGCAAGAGACCCAGTACTTC	CASSLPPQETQYF
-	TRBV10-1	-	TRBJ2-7	TGCGCCAGCAGTGAGTCCCCCTACGGGGGTCCGGACGAGCAGTACTTC	CASSESPYGGPDEQYF